Included here is one TCR beta chain sequence, with context. The data derive from a study of blood T cell repertoires in COVID-19. Study at large: The analysed material was cDNA or gDNA that came from T cells, B-cell-depleted T cells, or PBMCs.

This CDR3 region has 13 residues. The germline V and J ends were trimmed by 5 bases and 3 bases, with 9 bases remaining between them. The germline CDR1 and CDR2 sequences are SGHTS and YDEGEE. Source study methods: Reference gene primers were amplified, and this amplification served to estimate nucleated cell counts. Profiled with immunoSEQ multiplex PCR; TCRdb holds only in-frame clones, not every one. Clonal size and the V and J genes are those of that table, whereas D and trimming came from the DNA. The sample holds approximately 120,000 clones, approximately 87% seen once. The sequence was collected from a woman aged 60-75 years with acute or convalescent COVID-19. Sequencing used peripheral blood. The chain couples TRBV5-8 to TRBJ2-1, with D perhaps TRBD1 (5 bases). CDR3 protein: CASSLDSYNEQFF. The CDR3 DNA reads as TGTGCCAGCAGTCTAGACAGCTACAATGAGCAGTTCTTC. Full variable domain (rest looked up from reference TRBV5-8 and TRBJ2-1): EAGVTQSPTHLIKTRGQQATLRCSPISGHTSVYWYQQALGLGLQFLLWYDEGEERNRGNFPPRFSGRQFPNYSSELNVNALELEDSALYLCASSLDSYNEQFFGPGTRLTVL.